There are a few counts of the clone carrying this TCR beta chain. Its specificity is not known. From 5'RACE with constant-segment primers came TCR alpha and TCR beta cDNA libraries that carried sample barcodes and UMIs. TCRdb reanalysed the 5' RACE reads using MiXCR and keeps one entry per CDR3 protein. The sample carries almost 250,000 distinct CDR3 sequences, less than 20% recorded once. The sample originates from a study of T-cell memory formation after mild COVID-19. Looked up from germline, CDR1 is SGDLS and CDR2 is YYNGEE. V was pared by 0 bases and J by 6 bases, with 5 bases of the junction left unmatched. The CDR3 totals 15 residues. Overall study results and limits: Balance between CD4 and CD8 was seen in clones contracting day 15 to 85, and a CD4+ lean was seen in later expanders.

V usage is TRBV9 and J usage is TRBJ2-3; 9 positions agree with TRBD2. The sequence was collected from an adult woman who had mild COVID-19 (a few samples of this study predate the infection). Cell type and time point are not known. Sequencing input: PBMCs or a T cell subset sorted from them (not recorded which). CDR3 in amino acids: CASSVATSGLDTQYF. The DNA of the CDR3 is TGTGCCAGCAGCGTAGCGACTAGCGGACTGGATACGCAGTATTTT.